These 28 T cell receptor beta chains share one sample of origin, sequenced in a study of Ad26.COV2.S vaccination and SARS-CoV-2 variants. Only in-frame clones appear in the TCRdb table, and some are missing; sequencing was by immunoSEQ multiplex PCR. The sample consists of about 400,000 clones, approximately 90% of them appearing once. Treatment: over 15 received Ad26.COV2.S at low or high dose, single or two shots; about 5 received placebo; per-sample allocation not given. The investigators took samples on day 63 after the first vaccine or placebo injection. The source was peripheral blood, collected in a trial of Ad26.COV2.S vaccine versus placebo. These TCRs come from a person between 18 and 60 years old who received the Ad26.COV2.S COVID-19 vaccine or a placebo.

The chain joins TRBV6-5 to TRBJ1-5; 9 positions match TRBD1. Germline V CDR1 and CDR2: MNHEY, SVGAGI. The CDR3 runs to 14 residues. V shed 6 bases and J 5 bases; nucleotides not matched to a gene: 5. This CDR3 is CASRGQGQDQPQHF. The CDR3 nucleotides are TGTGCCAGCAGGGGACAGGGTCAGGATCAGCCCCAGCATTTT.

The chain recombines TRBV2 with TRBJ1-6, with 9 bases that match TRBD1. CDR3 size: 12 residues. Trimming removed 11 bases from V and 7 bases from J; junction bases left unmatched: 3. Germline CDR1 is SNHLY and CDR2 is FYNNEI. CDR3 sequence: CAGGQGNSPLHF. The CDR3 DNA is TGTGCCGGAGGACAGGGGAATTCACCCCTCCACTTT.

The rearrangement links TRBV5-6 to TRBJ1-4, with TRBD1 matching over 9 bases. After removal of 0 bases from V and 7 bases from J, the junction contained 10 bases not matched to a gene. CDR3 length: 17 residues. The germline V gene encodes CDR1 SGHDT and CDR2 YYEEEE. The DNA for the CDR3 is TGTGCCAGCAGCTTGGTAGCCCTAGGACAGGGGACTGAAAAACTGTTTTTT. Protein: CASSLVALGQGTEKLFF.

The gene calls are TRBV2 and TRBJ1-5, with D hard to call. The CDR3 consists of 15 residues. V dropped 4 bases and J dropped 4 bases, with 14 bases sitting between them. The V gene's germline CDR1 is SNHLY and CDR2 FYNNEI. This CDR3 reads CASSGAEALNQPQHF. Written as DNA, the CDR3 is TGTGCCAGCAGTGGTGCAGAAGCTTTGAATCAGCCCCAGCATTTT.

This clone came up once. J is TRBJ2-3 and V is TRBV29-1; 14 nucleotides match TRBD2. The germline gives CDR1 SQVTM, CDR2 ANQGSEA. J was trimmed by 0 bases and V by 7 bases; bases with no gene match: 3. This CDR3 has 15 residues. CDR3 coding DNA: TGCAGCGGTGGGACTAGCGGGGGAAGCACAGATACGCAGTATTTT. This gives the protein CSGGTSGGSTDTQYF.

This chain links TRBV4-2 with TRBJ2-1; 9 nucleotides agree with TRBD1. Germline values: CDR1 LGHNA, CDR2 YNFKEQ. The CDR3 runs 16 residues. Trimming removed 4 bases from V and 4 bases from J; junction bases left unmatched: 8. The CDR3 coding sequence is TGTGCCAGCAGCCCGAGCGGGACAGGGAGGTACAATGAGCAGTTCTTC. Amino acid sequence: CASSPSGTGRYNEQFF.

This chain links TRBV10-3 with TRBJ1-1, with no clear D. The CDR3 covers 12 residues. V was pared by 3 bases and J by 8 bases, with 10 bases between. Germline-derived CDR1 and CDR2 are ENHRY and SYGVKD. CDR3 DNA: TGTGCCATCAGTGATCAGACACCAGAAGCTTTCTTT. Protein product: CAISDQTPEAFF.

The chain employs TRBV5-6 and TRBJ1-3; D might be TRBD1 (6 bases). Trimming stripped 1 base from V and 0 bases from J, with 14 bases between. CDR1 and CDR2 (germline): SGHDT, YYEEEE. The CDR3 runs to 17 residues. The CDR3 reads CASSLRGAQTSGNTIYF. For the CDR3, the DNA is TGTGCCAGCAGCTTGAGGGGGGCACAGACCTCTGGAAACACCATATATTTT.

The chain couples TRBV6-2 or TRBV6-3 to TRBJ2-7; possibly TRBD2 for D (7 bases). This CDR3 has 16 residues. Trimming cost V 5 bases and J 0 bases, with 17 bases left between them. Germline lookup yields CDR1 MNHEY and CDR2 SVGEGT. In DNA form, the CDR3 reads TGTGCCAGCAGTATACGGGGGGCCCGGACCTCCTACGAGCAGTACTTC. Its protein is CASSIRGARTSYEQYF.

The rearrangement joins TRBV7-2 to TRBJ1-4; D call uncertain. Germline assignment: CDR1 SGHTA and CDR2 FQGNSA. V was clipped by 8 bases and J by 4 bases, with 11 bases between them. The CDR3 length is 13 residues. The CDR3 spells CASARGVNEKLFF. The CDR3 coding sequence is TGTGCCAGCGCCAGAGGCGTTAATGAAAAACTGTTTTTT.

The CDR3: CASSSGQLMGGYTF. In DNA form, the CDR3 reads TGCGCCAGCAGCTCGGGACAGTTGATGGGAGGCTACACCTTC. The V call is TRBV5-1, the J call TRBJ1-2; 7 nucleotides align to TRBD1. The CDR3 totals 14 residues. CDR1 is SGHRS, CDR2 YFSETQ, per germline. V lost 3 bases and J lost 8; bases outside the gene matches: 10.

The chain recombines TRBV9 with TRBJ1-3; 7 bases map to TRBD1. This CDR3 spans 15 amino acids. The germline CDR1 and CDR2 sequences are SGDLS and YYNGEE. The junction had 7 bases not matched to a gene; V was cut back by 4 bases and J by 3 bases. For the CDR3, the DNA is TGTGCCAGCAGCAGGGAGACAGGGATTGGAAACACCATATATTTT. This gives the protein CASSRETGIGNTIYF.

V and J are TRBV6-5 and TRBJ1-5; 8 bases are shared with TRBD1. This CDR3 has 12 residues. Trimming took 11 bases from V and 7 from J; bases not matched to a gene: 7. Germline assignment: CDR1 MNHEY and CDR2 SVGAGI. The CDR3 is CAARTGRQPQHF. CDR3 bases: TGTGCCGCACGGACAGGGAGGCAGCCCCAGCATTTT.

CDR3 sequence: CASSASGGAGETQYF. CDR3 nucleotides: TGTGCCAGCAGCGCTAGCGGGGGGGCGGGAGAGACCCAGTACTTC. The chain employs TRBV7-2 and TRBJ2-5, with 12 bases lining up with TRBD2. Germline V gene sequence: CDR1 SGHTA, CDR2 FQGNSA. The CDR3 is 15 amino acids. The ends lost 5 bases at V and 4 bases at J; junction bases unmatched: 5.

V and J are TRBV5-1 and TRBJ1-1; the D gene is possibly TRBD1 (6 bases). The germline gives CDR1 SGHRS, CDR2 YFSETQ. The germline V and J ends were trimmed by 4 bases and 5 bases, with 15 bases remaining between them. CDR3 length: 14 amino acids. CDR3 DNA sequence: TGCGCCAGCAGCGCCGGACAGAAGAGTACTGAAGCTTTCTTT. Translated: CASSAGQKSTEAFF.

The rearrangement uses TRBV19 and TRBJ2-5; 7 bases line up with TRBD2. Germline CDR1 is LNHDA and CDR2 is SQIVND (reference sequence). The CDR3 is made up of 17 amino acids. V was pared by 4 bases and J by 5 bases, with 16 bases of the junction left unmatched. The CDR3 loop reads CASSTPLGDYHLETQYF. The DNA for the CDR3 is TGTGCCAGTAGTACCCCTCTCGGGGACTATCATCTCGAGACCCAGTACTTC.

The V call is TRBV20-1, the J call TRBJ2-7; the match to TRBD2 covers 10 bases. The CDR3 runs to 15 residues. Germline V CDR1 and CDR2: DFQATT, SNEGSKA (reference sequence). V shed 3 bases, J shed 5 bases, and the junction held 10 bases outside the gene matches. CDR3 protein: CSASRGSGGSHEQYF. The CDR3 DNA is TGCAGTGCTAGTAGAGGTAGCGGGGGGTCTCACGAGCAGTACTTC.

The chain recombines TRBV2 with TRBJ2-3; maybe TRBD2 (5 bases). V lost 4 bases to trimming and J lost 3 bases, with 14 bases between them. This CDR3 has 15 amino acids. Germline lookup yields CDR1 SNHLY and CDR2 FYNNEI. CDR3 in amino acids: CASSVEGRRTDTQYF. The CDR3 nucleotides are TGTGCCAGCAGTGTTGAGGGAAGGAGAACAGATACGCAGTATTTT.

This chain uses TRBV6-5 with TRBJ2-5, with 7 bases that match TRBD2. Germline CDR1 is MNHEY and CDR2 is SVGAGI. The CDR3 sequence is 14 residues long. Trimming removed 2 bases from V and 7 bases from J; junction bases left unmatched: 7. CDR3 DNA: TGTGCCAGCAGTTACGCCGATGGGGGGGGGACCCAGTACTTC. It is translated as CASSYADGGGTQYF.

V gene TRBV19 combines with J gene TRBJ2-7; TRBD1 matches 7 bases. This CDR3 is built from 15 residues. V lost 5 bases and J lost 4; bases outside the gene matches: 11. Germline CDR1 and CDR2: LNHDA and SQIVND (reference sequence). The CDR3 reads CASSPDRDDKYEQYF. As DNA, the CDR3 is TGTGCCAGTAGTCCAGACAGGGACGACAAATACGAGCAGTACTTC.

This sequence joins TRBV5-8 and TRBJ2-1, with TRBD2 matching over 9 bases. Germline CDR1 is SGHTS and CDR2 is YDEGEE. Losses at the gene ends were 9 bases for V and 3 bases for J; bases not matched to a gene: 4. The CDR3 runs 13 residues. This chain's CDR3 is CATKRGVYNEQFF. DNA of the CDR3: TGTGCCACCAAGCGGGGGGTCTACAATGAGCAGTTCTTC.

This rearrangement joins TRBV12-3 or TRBV12-4 to TRBJ1-2, with 8 bases fitting TRBD1. The length of the CDR3 is 13 residues. V dropped 8 bases and J dropped 2; count of bases not matched to a gene: 4. The CDR3 protein is CASFTGGNYGYTF. CDR3 nucleotide sequence: TGTGCCAGCTTTACAGGGGGGAACTATGGCTACACCTTC.

The rearrangement links TRBV7-2 to TRBJ1-5; no clear D gene. The germline gives CDR1 SGHTA, CDR2 FQGNSA. The V end lost 0 bases, the J end lost 6 bases, and 15 bases lay between the germline ends. This CDR3 is 16 amino acids long. The CDR3 spells CASSLAPADVGQPQHF. The CDR3 bases are TGTGCCAGCAGCTTAGCGCCGGCAGATGTGGGTCAGCCCCAGCATTTT.

This chain uses TRBV24-1 with TRBJ2-3, with 13 bases fitting TRBD2. With V trimmed by 4 bases and J by 2 bases, 5 bases remained unmatched. From germline, CDR1 is KGHDR and CDR2 SFDVKD. This CDR3 is built from 17 residues. For the CDR3, the DNA is TGTGCCACCAGTGAAACTAGCGGGGGGGTACCCACAGATACGCAGTATTTT. This gives the protein CATSETSGGVPTDTQYF.

This clone was counted only a few times. The DNA of the CDR3 is TGTGCCAGTAATGATCTGGGGGATGAGCAGTTCTTC. Protein sequence: CASNDLGDEQFF. The rearrangement uses TRBV19 and TRBJ2-1; D may match TRBD1 or TRBD2 (5 bases each). The CDR3 contains 12 residues. Trimming took 7 bases from V and 8 from J, leaving 12 bases between them. Germline V gene sequence: CDR1 LNHDA, CDR2 SQIVND (reference sequence).

The chain carries TRBV6-5 and TRBJ1-1; no reliable D call. CDR1 is MNHEY, CDR2 SVGAGI, per germline. This CDR3 comprises 15 residues. Trimming took off 6 bases at V and 0 bases at J, with 14 bases between the two ends. The CDR3 region has the DNA TGTGCCAGCAGGCGGATGGAAGGCGTGAACACTGAAGCTTTCTTT. It translates to CASRRMEGVNTEAFF.

This clone was counted a few times. V and J are TRBV19 and TRBJ2-3, with no clear D. Trimming stripped 6 bases from V and 6 bases from J, with 10 bases between. This CDR3 spans 12 amino acids. CDR1 and CDR2 from the germline V gene are LNHDA and SQIVND (reference sequence). The CDR3 sequence: CASRSQRDTQYF. CDR3 nucleotide sequence: TGTGCCAGTAGATCCCAACGGGATACGCAGTATTTT.

This chain connects TRBV3-1 (or the pseudogene TRBV3-2) to TRBJ2-1, with D possibly TRBD2 on 5 matching bases. This CDR3 comprises 14 residues. Trimming shortened V by 1 base and J by 9 bases, and 13 bases separated the two germline ends. Looked up from germline, CDR1 is LGHDT and CDR2 is YNNKEL (reference sequence). In DNA, the CDR3 is TGTGCCAGCAGCCAAGGAGCCGGGAATACTGAGCAGTTCTTC. Translating gives CASSQGAGNTEQFF.